Following are 9 T cell receptor beta chains from one sample sequenced in a study of blood T cell repertoires in COVID-19. Repertoires were generated with immunoSEQ multiplex PCR, while TCRdb's copy carries only in-frame clones and drops some. This table has about 320,000 clones, about nine tenths appearing once. Sequenced input: PBMCs or T cells enriched from blood (not recorded which). The receptors shown here come from a man in his sixties who had recovered from COVID-19.

The J gene is TRBJ2-1, the V gene TRBV14, with a weak D call TRBD1 (7 bases). Germline CDR1 reads SGHDN; CDR2 reads FVKESK. The CDR3 is 16 residues long. V shed 4 bases and J shed 6 bases, with 19 bases lying between them. The CDR3 DNA reads as TGTGCCAGCAGCCCGCGGCGGGACAGCCATGGCAATGAGCAGTTCTTC. Protein product: CASSPRRDSHGNEQFF. The full variable domain, with the rest looked up from reference TRBV14 and TRBJ2-1, is EAGVTQFPSHSVIEKGQTVTLRCDPISGHDNLYWYRRVMGKEIKFLLHFVKESKQDESGMPNNRFLAERTGGTYSTLKVQPAELEDSGVYFCASSPRRDSHGNEQFFGPGTRLTVL.

This chain joins TRBV2 and TRBJ2-7; tentative D call: TRBD2 (6 bases). Trimming shortened V by 7 bases and J by 3 bases, and 19 bases separated the two germline ends. Germline loops: CDR1 SNHLY, CDR2 FYNNEI. The CDR3 totals 15 residues. CDR3 residues: CASTTMASAIYEQYF. The CDR3 DNA follows: TGTGCCAGCACCACGATGGCTAGCGCGATCTACGAGCAGTACTTC.

This sequence joins TRBV5-6 and TRBJ2-2; TRBD2 is a possible D gene (7 bases). The length of the CDR3 is 16 residues. Germline CDR1 reads SGHDT; CDR2 reads YYEEEE. V lost 6 bases, J lost 0 bases, and 15 bases lay in between. The CDR3 bases are TGTGCCAGCAAACCGAGGGGGGGGCCGAACACCGGGGAGCTGTTTTTT. Amino acid sequence: CASKPRGGPNTGELFF.

The chain couples TRBV9 to TRBJ2-3; TRBD2 agrees at 7 bases. Germline CDR1 is SGDLS and CDR2 is YYNGEE. J lost 0 bases, V lost 3 bases, and 7 bases had no gene match. CDR3 length: 16 amino acids. The CDR3 sequence: CASSASGVPSTDTQYF. As DNA, the CDR3 is TGTGCCAGCAGCGCCAGCGGGGTCCCTAGCACAGATACGCAGTATTTT.

This clone was seen once. The chain recombines TRBV5-1 with TRBJ2-7; 9 bases match TRBD2. The trim removed 5 bases at V and 4 bases at J, leaving 10 bases unmatched. The CDR3 totals 15 residues. The germline gives CDR1 SGHRS, CDR2 YFSETQ. As DNA, the CDR3 is TGCGCCAGCAGTCCGCCAGGCGGGAGGGAGTACGAGCAGTACTTC. Its protein product is CASSPPGGREYEQYF.

This chain joins TRBV24-1 and TRBJ1-6; possible D gene TRBD1, 6 bases. The CDR3 extends over 14 amino acids. V dropped 3 bases and J dropped 8 bases, with 10 bases sitting between them. Germline V lookup: CDR1 KGHDR, CDR2 SFDVKD. The CDR3 spells CATSDPGVDSPLHF. CDR3 sequence (DNA): TGTGCCACCAGTGATCCAGGGGTAGATTCACCCCTCCACTTT.

V gene TRBV7-2 combines with J gene TRBJ2-1; TRBD2 matches at 8 bases. Germline-derived CDR1 and CDR2 are SGHTA and FQGNSA. With V trimmed by 7 bases and J by 4 bases, 12 bases remained unmatched. CDR3 length: 16 amino acids. The CDR3 sequence is CASKGPAAGEYNEQFF. The CDR3 bases are TGTGCCAGCAAAGGTCCAGCAGCGGGAGAGTACAATGAGCAGTTCTTC.

The chain joins TRBV6-5 to TRBJ2-7; 10 nucleotides align to TRBD1. V lost 2 bases to trimming and J lost 1 base; unmatched junction nucleotides: 5. The CDR3 spans 16 residues. Germline V gene data show CDR1 as MNHEY and CDR2 as SVGAGI. The CDR3 loop reads CASSYGTGDLSYEQYF. In DNA form, the CDR3 reads TGTGCCAGCAGTTACGGGACAGGGGACTTATCCTACGAGCAGTACTTC.

The V call is TRBV24-1, the J call TRBJ1-2, with a tentative D call TRBD1 (5 bases). Germline assignment: CDR1 KGHDR and CDR2 SFDVKD. The CDR3 is 13 amino acids. V shed 7 bases and J shed 4 bases, with 12 bases lying between them. CDR3 residues: CATSTGLGYGYTF. For the CDR3, the DNA is TGTGCCACCAGCACGGGACTCGGCTATGGCTACACCTTC.